The sample holds one count of the clone carrying this TCR beta chain. The germline V gene has CDR1 LNHDA and CDR2 SQIVND (reference sequence). Trimming stripped 5 bases from V and 5 bases from J, with 9 bases between. The CDR3 length is 13 residues. These data come from a study of PD-L1 blockade in urothelial cancer. The time point denotes: peripheral blood 6 weeks after treatment start. Individual patients had between 1 and 8 samples, taken pretreatment and on-treatment. Profiling relied on immunoSEQ multiplex PCR, and the TCRdb table lists in-frame clones only, not all of them. The repertoire consists of some 120,000 clones, with more than 85% occurring once and the leading ten covering approximately 3.5%.

The V call is TRBV19, the J call TRBJ2-2; D remains unclear. The sample was PBMCs, taken around atezolizumab (anti-PD-L1) treatment. The TCR was taken from a man in his 60s with urothelial cancer. CDR3 region: CASSFLETGELFF. The DNA for the CDR3 is TGTGCCAGTAGTTTCCTGGAGACCGGGGAGCTGTTTTTT.